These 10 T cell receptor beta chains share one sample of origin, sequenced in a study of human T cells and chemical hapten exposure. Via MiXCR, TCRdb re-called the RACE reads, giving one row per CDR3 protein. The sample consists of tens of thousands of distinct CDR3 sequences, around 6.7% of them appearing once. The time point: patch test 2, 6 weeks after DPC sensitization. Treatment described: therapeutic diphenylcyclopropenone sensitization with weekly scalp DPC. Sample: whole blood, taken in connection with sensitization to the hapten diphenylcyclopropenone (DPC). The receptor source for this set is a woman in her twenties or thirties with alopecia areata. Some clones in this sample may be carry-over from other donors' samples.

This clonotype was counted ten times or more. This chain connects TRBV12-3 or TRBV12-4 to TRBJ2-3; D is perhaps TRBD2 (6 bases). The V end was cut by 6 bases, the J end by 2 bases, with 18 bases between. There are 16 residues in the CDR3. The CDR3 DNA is TGTGCCAGCAGGCCCACCCGGGACTGGATCACAGATACGCAGTATTTT. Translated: CASRPTRDWITDTQYF.

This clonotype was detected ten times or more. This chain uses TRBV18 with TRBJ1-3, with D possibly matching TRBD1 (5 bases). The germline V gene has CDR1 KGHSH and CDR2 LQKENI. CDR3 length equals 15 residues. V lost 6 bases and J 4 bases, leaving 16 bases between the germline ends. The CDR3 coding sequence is TGTGCCAGCTCGCCTGTCGGGGGGGTCGGAAACACCATATATTTT. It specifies CASSPVGGVGNTIYF.

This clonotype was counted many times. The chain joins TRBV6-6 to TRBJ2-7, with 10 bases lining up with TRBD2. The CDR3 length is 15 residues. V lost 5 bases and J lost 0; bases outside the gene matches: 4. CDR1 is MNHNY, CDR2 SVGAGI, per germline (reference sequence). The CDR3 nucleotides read TGTGCCAGCAGTCATAGCGGGGGGTCCTCCTACGAGCAGTACTTC. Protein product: CASSHSGGSSYEQYF.

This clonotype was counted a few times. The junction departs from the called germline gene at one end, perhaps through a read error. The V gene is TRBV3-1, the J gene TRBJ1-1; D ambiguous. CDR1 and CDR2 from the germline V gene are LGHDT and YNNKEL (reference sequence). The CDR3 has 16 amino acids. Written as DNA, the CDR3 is TGTGCCAGCAACCAATCCTTGGACCTCGGAAACACTGAAGCTTTCTTT. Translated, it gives CASNQSLDLGNTEAFF.

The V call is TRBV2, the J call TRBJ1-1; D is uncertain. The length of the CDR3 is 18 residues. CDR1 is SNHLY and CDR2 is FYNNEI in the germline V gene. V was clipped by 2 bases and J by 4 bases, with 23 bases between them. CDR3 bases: TGTGCCAGCAGTGAAAGCTGGCAGGATAAGAGGAGGACCACTGAAGCTTTCTTT. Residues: CASSESWQDKRRTTEAFF.

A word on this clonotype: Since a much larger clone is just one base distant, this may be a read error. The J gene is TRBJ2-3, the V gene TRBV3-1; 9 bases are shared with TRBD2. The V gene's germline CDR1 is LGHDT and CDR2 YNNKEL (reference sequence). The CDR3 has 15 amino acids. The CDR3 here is CANSQGGGGTDTQYF. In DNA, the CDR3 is TGTGCCAACAGCCAAGGCGGGGGGGGCACAGATACGCAGTATTTT.

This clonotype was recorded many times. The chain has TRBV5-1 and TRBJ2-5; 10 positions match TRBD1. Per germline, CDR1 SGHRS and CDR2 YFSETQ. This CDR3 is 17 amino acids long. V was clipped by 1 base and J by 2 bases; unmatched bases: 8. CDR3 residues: CASSLSTGQGRQETQYF. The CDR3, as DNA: TGCGCCAGCAGCTTGTCTACGGGACAGGGGCGTCAAGAGACCCAGTACTTC.

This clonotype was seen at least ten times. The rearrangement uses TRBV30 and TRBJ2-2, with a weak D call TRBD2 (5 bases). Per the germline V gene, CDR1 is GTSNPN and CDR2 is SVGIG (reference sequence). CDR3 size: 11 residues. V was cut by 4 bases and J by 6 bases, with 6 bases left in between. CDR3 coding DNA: TGTGCCTGGACACTAGCCGGGGAGCTGTTTTTT. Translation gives CAWTLAGELFF.

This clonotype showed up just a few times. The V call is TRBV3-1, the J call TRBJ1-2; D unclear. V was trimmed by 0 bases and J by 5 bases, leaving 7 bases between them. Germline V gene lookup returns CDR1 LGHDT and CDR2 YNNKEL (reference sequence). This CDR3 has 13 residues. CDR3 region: CASSQERVYGYTF. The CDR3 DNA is TGTGCCAGCAGCCAAGAGAGGGTTTATGGCTACACCTTC.

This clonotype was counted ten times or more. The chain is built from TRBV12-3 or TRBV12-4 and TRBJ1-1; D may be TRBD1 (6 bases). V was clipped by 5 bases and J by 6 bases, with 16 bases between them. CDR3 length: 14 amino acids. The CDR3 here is CASSTRGDTSEAFF. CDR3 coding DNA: TGTGCCAGCAGTACCAGGGGCGACACCTCTGAAGCTTTCTTT.